The 3 T cell receptor beta chains below were found in one sample sequenced in a study of blood T cell repertoires in COVID-19. Assay used: immunoSEQ multiplex PCR; TCRdb lists only in-frame clones, some missing. The data contain about 49,000 clones, 85% to 95% of them seen just once; the ten biggest clones take up 2.5% to 3.5%. Material for sequencing was peripheral blood. The receptor set was obtained from a human donor in a cohort sampled during active COVID-19.

J is TRBJ2-7 and V is TRBV10-1, with unresolved D. The CDR3 is 14 residues long. Germline assignment: CDR1 WNHNN and CDR2 SYGVQD (reference sequence). This chain's CDR3 is CGLSAPASSYEQYV. The CDR3 DNA is TGCGGGCTATCGGCCCCGGCTAGCTCCTACGAGCAGTACGTC.

V usage is TRBV3-1 (or the pseudogene TRBV3-2) and J usage is TRBJ1-2; 10 bases line up with TRBD1. The V segment lost 4 bases and the J segment 5 bases; nucleotides outside the gene matches: 1. Per germline, CDR1 LGHDT and CDR2 YNNKEL (reference sequence). This CDR3 has 13 amino acids. The CDR3 spells CASSPGQGYGYTF. In nucleotides, the CDR3 is TGTGCCAGCAGCCCGGGACAGGGGTATGGCTACACCTTC.

V is TRBV7-9 and J is TRBJ1-5; perhaps TRBD1 as D (6 bases). The length of the CDR3 is 16 residues. The germline gives CDR1 SEHNR, CDR2 FQNEAQ (reference sequence). V dropped 1 base and J dropped 6 bases, with 16 bases sitting between them. CDR3 amino acids: CASSLGDKGYSQPQHF. The DNA for the CDR3 is TGTGCCAGCAGCTTAGGGGACAAGGGGTATAGTCAGCCCCAGCATTTT.